The 16 T cell receptor beta chains below come from one sample, sequenced in a study of cytomegalovirus exposure and HLA in healthy donors. PCR involved 60 Vbeta and 13 Jbeta primers. Measured with immunoSEQ multiplex PCR; TCRdb has only the in-frame clones, and not every one. The sample holds approximately 180,000 clones, approximately 79% seen once. Source material: PBMCs. The receptors stem from a man aged 40-49 years in good health and CMV-seropositive.

The V and J genes are TRBV5-4 and TRBJ1-4, with 7 bases aligning to TRBD1. Germline CDR1 SGHNT, CDR2 YYREEE (reference sequence). The CDR3 length is 15 residues. The trim removed 3 bases at V and 4 bases at J, leaving 6 bases unmatched. CDR3 region: CASSSPGQNNEKLFF. The DNA of the CDR3 is TGTGCCAGCAGCTCACCGGGACAGAATAATGAAAAACTGTTTTTT.

This chain links TRBV29-1 with TRBJ1-1; TRBD1 might be the D (5 bases). CDR1 and CDR2 (germline): SQVTM, ANQGSEA. CDR3 size: 13 residues. Trimming removed 5 bases at V and 6 bases at J, with 16 bases between. CDR3 loop: CSVHTGGGSEAFF. The CDR3 coding sequence is TGCAGCGTTCATACAGGTGGTGGGTCTGAAGCTTTCTTT.

This clone was counted only a few times. The CDR3 loop is CASSYRESTDTQYF. CDR3 nucleotides: TGTGCCAGCAGTTACAGAGAGAGCACAGATACGCAGTATTTT. The genes are TRBV6-5 and TRBJ2-3; D not resolved. The V gene's germline CDR1 is MNHEY and CDR2 SVGAGI. This CDR3 region has 14 residues. Trimming removed 2 bases at V and 0 bases at J, with 6 bases between.

The sample holds one count of this clone. The chain is built from TRBV12-5 and TRBJ2-3, with TRBD2 identical over 7 bases. Germline V gene sequence: CDR1 LGHNT, CDR2 FRNRAP. This CDR3 spans 16 amino acids. The ends lost 4 bases at V and 0 bases at J; junction bases unmatched: 7. The CDR3 DNA reads TGTGCTAGTGGTTCCCTCCCAGCGGGGAGCACAGATACGCAGTATTTT. It codes for CASGSLPAGSTDTQYF.

This sequence joins TRBV4-2 and TRBJ2-3; 8 nucleotides line up with TRBD2. V shed 0 bases and J 3 bases; nucleotides not matched to a gene: 8. In germline, CDR1 is LGHNA, CDR2 YNFKEQ. The CDR3 is 17 amino acids. As DNA, the CDR3 is TGTGCCAGCAGCCAAGAAGGAAATAGCGGGGCTACAGATACGCAGTATTTT. This translates into CASSQEGNSGATDTQYF.

This sequence joins TRBV27 and TRBJ2-7; 9 bases line up with TRBD2. Trimming took 2 bases from V and 5 from J; bases not matched to a gene: 7. Germline CDR1 is MNHEY and CDR2 is SMNVEV (reference sequence). The CDR3 runs 15 residues. The CDR3 region is CASSLRREGPNEQYF. As DNA, the CDR3 is TGTGCCAGCAGTTTAAGGCGGGAGGGCCCTAACGAGCAGTACTTC.

The chain couples TRBV13 to TRBJ1-2, with TRBD1 identical over 8 bases. The V and J ends lost 3 bases and 3 bases, in that order; junction bases with no gene match: 6. The germline V gene has CDR1 PRHDT and CDR2 FYEKMQ (reference sequence). The CDR3 is made up of 15 amino acids. This CDR3 reads CASSFLGQGYYGYTF. Here the CDR3 DNA reads TGTGCCAGCAGCTTTCTCGGACAGGGCTACTATGGCTACACCTTC.

The genes are TRBV7-6 and TRBJ2-1; D gene uncertain. Per germline, CDR1 SGHVS and CDR2 FNYEAQ. CDR3 length: 16 residues. Trimming pared 1 base from V and 0 bases from J, leaving 10 bases between. The CDR3 loop reads CASSLGPVPSYNEQFF. CDR3 bases: TGTGCCAGCAGCTTAGGTCCCGTTCCCTCCTACAATGAGCAGTTCTTC.

This chain links TRBV18 with TRBJ1-1; the D is unclear. The germline CDR1 and CDR2 sequences are KGHSH and LQKENI. Between the trimmed V and J ends, which lost 6 bases and 8 bases, there was a span of 16 bases. CDR3 length equals 13 residues. DNA for the CDR3: TGTGCCAGCTCTCTTCCAGTAGCTAGAGAAGCTTTCTTT. As protein: CASSLPVAREAFF.

This chain joins TRBV19 and TRBJ2-3; tentatively, D is TRBD1 (7 bases). From germline, CDR1 is LNHDA and CDR2 SQIVND (reference sequence). The V and J ends lost 0 bases and 8 bases respectively, with 15 bases between them. The CDR3 length is 15 residues. The CDR3 sequence: CASSIDRAGGGTQYF. In nucleotides, the CDR3 is TGTGCCAGTAGTATAGATCGGGCAGGGGGAGGTACGCAGTATTTT.

The chain uses TRBV19 and TRBJ1-4; D is perhaps TRBD1 (5 bases). Germline V lookup: CDR1 LNHDA, CDR2 SQIVND (reference sequence). The CDR3 consists of 15 residues. V shed 5 bases and J shed 0 bases, with 10 bases lying between them. The CDR3 protein is CASSSQGATNEKLFF. CDR3 sequence (DNA): TGTGCCAGTAGTTCCCAGGGTGCAACTAATGAAAAACTGTTTTTT.

The rearrangement uses TRBV9 and TRBJ2-7; TRBD2 matches at 11 bases. This CDR3 comprises 16 residues. J was trimmed by 7 bases and V by 0 bases; bases with no gene match: 9. Germline CDR1 SGDLS, CDR2 YYNGEE. The CDR3 region is CASSVGYLAGGREQYF. CDR3 nucleotide sequence: TGTGCCAGCAGCGTAGGCTACCTAGCGGGAGGAAGGGAGCAGTACTTC.

The chain combines TRBV2 with TRBJ2-3; 7 nucleotides agree with TRBD2. The germline CDR1 and CDR2 sequences are SNHLY and FYNNEI. V was pared by 5 bases and J by 6 bases, with 8 bases of the junction left unmatched. This CDR3 contains 14 residues. The CDR3 sequence: CASSSGGLADTQYF. The CDR3 DNA reads TGTGCCAGCAGTTCGGGAGGCCTAGCCGATACGCAGTATTTT.

This chain uses TRBV18 with TRBJ2-6, with TRBD1 matching 8 bases. V lost 4 bases, J lost 3 bases, and 14 bases stayed unmatched. Per germline, CDR1 KGHSH and CDR2 LQKENI. There are 19 residues in the CDR3. The CDR3 DNA follows: TGTGCCAGCTCACTCCGCGTGGGGACAGGTGGATTTGGGGCCAACGTCCTGACTTTC. This sequence encodes CASSLRVGTGGFGANVLTF.

This clone was seen more than once but under ten times. The rearrangement joins TRBV4-1 to TRBJ1-4; no firm D call. Germline CDR1 is MGHRA and CDR2 is YSYEKL. Trimming cost V 3 bases and J 1 base, with 18 bases left between them. The CDR3 contains 18 residues. In DNA form, the CDR3 reads TGCGCCAGCAGCCAGGGGAGTTCGCACTACCGAACTAATGAAAAACTGTTTTTT. Translation gives CASSQGSSHYRTNEKLFF.

The V and J genes are TRBV2 and TRBJ1-2; 9 bases line up with TRBD1. Germline lookup yields CDR1 SNHLY and CDR2 FYNNEI. Trimming at V came to 6 bases and at J to 4 bases, leaving 3 bases not matched to a gene. CDR3 length: 13 residues. CDR3 sequence (DNA): TGTGCCAGCAGCAACAGGGGGCCCTATGGCTACACCTTC. This encodes CASSNRGPYGYTF.